This T cell receptor beta chain was sequenced in a study of blood T cells in healthy people across ages. A second about 7 to 12 cycle PCR used barcoded and J-beta primers. One entry per CDR3 protein results from TCRdb running MiXCR on the 5' RACE reads. Counted here are fewer than 950,000 distinct CDR3 sequences, 50% to 65% occurring once; the ten biggest clones make up approximately 40%. Sequencing was carried out using blood. This TCR derives from a man older than 75 in good health.

CDR3 in amino acids: CASSLEMQGENLHF. Written as DNA, the CDR3 is TGCGCCAGCAGCTTGGAAATGCAGGGAGAGAACCTCCACTTT. The chain has TRBV5-1 and TRBJ1-6, with D maybe TRBD1 (5 bases). There are 14 residues in the CDR3. The V end was cut by 0 bases, the J end by 15 bases, with 16 bases between. Germline loops: CDR1 SGHRS, CDR2 YFSETQ.